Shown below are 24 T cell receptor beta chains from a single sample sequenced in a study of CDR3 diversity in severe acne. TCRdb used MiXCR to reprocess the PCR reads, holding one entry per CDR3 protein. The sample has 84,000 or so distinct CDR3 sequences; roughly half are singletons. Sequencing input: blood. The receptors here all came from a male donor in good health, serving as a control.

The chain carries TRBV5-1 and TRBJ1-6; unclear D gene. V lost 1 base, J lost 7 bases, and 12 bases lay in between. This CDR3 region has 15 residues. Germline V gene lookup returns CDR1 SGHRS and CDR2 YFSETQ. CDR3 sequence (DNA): TGCGCCAGCAGCTTGAGGAAGGGTCAGAATTCACCCCTCCACTTT. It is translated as CASSLRKGQNSPLHF.

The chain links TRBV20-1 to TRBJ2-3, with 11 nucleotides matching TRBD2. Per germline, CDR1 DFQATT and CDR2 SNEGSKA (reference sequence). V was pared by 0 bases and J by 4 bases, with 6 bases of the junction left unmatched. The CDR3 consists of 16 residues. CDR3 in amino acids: CSARDRLAGGADTQYF. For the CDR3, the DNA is TGCAGTGCTAGAGATAGGCTAGCGGGGGGTGCAGATACGCAGTATTTT.

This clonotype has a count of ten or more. CDR3 nucleotides: TGTGCCAGCCCCGACAGGGCCTATGGCTACACCTTC. It codes for CASPDRAYGYTF. The chain is built from TRBV6-1 and TRBJ1-2, with 7 bases fitting TRBD1. Germline V gives CDR1 MNHNS, CDR2 SASEGT. Trimming cost V 8 bases and J 4 bases; bases outside gene matches: 4. This CDR3 has 12 amino acids.

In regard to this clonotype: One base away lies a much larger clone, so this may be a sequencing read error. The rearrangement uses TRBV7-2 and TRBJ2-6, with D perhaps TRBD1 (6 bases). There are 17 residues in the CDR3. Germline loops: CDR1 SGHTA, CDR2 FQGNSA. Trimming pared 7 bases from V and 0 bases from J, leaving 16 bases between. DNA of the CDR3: TGTGCCAGCACTAGACTGGGACACCGCTCTGGGGCCAACGTCCTGACTTTC. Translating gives CASTRLGHRSGANVLTF.

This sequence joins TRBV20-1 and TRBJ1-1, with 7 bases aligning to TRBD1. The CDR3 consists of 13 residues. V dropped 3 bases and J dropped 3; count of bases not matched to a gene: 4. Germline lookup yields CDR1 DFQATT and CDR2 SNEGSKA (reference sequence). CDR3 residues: CSARKQGDTEAFF. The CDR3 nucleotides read TGCAGTGCTAGGAAGCAGGGGGACACTGAAGCTTTCTTT.

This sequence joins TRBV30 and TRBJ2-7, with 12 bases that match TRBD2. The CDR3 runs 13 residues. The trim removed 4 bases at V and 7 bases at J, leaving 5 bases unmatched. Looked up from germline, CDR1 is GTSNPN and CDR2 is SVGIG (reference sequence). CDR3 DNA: TGTGCCTGGACTAGCGGGGGGGCGGGGGAGCAGTACTTC. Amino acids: CAWTSGGAGEQYF.

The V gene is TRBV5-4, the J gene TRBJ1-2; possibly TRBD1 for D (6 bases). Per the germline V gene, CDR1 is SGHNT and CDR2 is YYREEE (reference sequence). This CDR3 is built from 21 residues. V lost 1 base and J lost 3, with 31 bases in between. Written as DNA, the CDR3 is TGTGCCAGCAGCTTGTACTTCAACCGAGGGGGAAATGCCGAAGGGGACTATGGCTACACCTTC. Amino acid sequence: CASSLYFNRGGNAEGDYGYTF.

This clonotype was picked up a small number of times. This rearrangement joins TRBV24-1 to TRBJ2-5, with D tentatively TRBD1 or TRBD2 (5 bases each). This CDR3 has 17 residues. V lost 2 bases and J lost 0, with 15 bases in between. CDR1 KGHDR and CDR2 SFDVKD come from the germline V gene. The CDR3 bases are TGTGCCACCAGTGATTGGGGACCCGGACGGGACCAAGAGACCCAGTACTTC. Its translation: CATSDWGPGRDQETQYF.

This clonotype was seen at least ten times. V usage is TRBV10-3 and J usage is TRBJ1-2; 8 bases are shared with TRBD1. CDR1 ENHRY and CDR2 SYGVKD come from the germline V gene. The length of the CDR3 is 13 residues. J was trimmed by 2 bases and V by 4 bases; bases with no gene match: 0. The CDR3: CAISGTGNYGYTF. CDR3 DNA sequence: TGTGCCATCAGTGGGACAGGGAACTATGGCTACACCTTC.

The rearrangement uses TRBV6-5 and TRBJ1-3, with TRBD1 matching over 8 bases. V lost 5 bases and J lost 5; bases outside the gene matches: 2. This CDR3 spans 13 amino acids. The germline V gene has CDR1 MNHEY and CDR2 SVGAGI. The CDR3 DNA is TGTGCCAGCAGTACAGGGGGTCGAAACACCATATATTTT. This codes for CASSTGGRNTIYF.

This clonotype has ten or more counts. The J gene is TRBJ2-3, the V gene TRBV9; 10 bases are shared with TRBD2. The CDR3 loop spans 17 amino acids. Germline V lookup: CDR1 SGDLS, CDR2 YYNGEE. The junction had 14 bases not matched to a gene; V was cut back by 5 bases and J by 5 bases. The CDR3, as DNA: TGTGCCAGCAGGCCTCCGGGGCTAGCGGGAGATGGAGATACGCAGTATTTT. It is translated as CASRPPGLAGDGDTQYF. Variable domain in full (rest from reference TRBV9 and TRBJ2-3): DSGVTQTPKHLITATGQRVTLRCSPRSGDLSVYWYQQSLDQGLQFLIQYYNGEERAKGNILERFSAQQFPDLHSELNLSSLELGDSALYFCASRPPGLAGDGDTQYFGPGTRLTVL.

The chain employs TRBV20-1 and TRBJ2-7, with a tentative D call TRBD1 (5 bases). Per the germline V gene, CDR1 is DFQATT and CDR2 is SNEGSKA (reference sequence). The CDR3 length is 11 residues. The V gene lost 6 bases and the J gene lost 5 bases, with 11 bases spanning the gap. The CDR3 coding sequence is TGCAGTGCCCTGCAGGGCAACGAGCAGTACTTC. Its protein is CSALQGNEQYF.

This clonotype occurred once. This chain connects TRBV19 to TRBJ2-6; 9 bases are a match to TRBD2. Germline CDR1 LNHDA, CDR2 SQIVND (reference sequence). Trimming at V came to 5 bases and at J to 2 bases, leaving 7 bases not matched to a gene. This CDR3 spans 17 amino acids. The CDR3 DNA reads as TGTGCCAGTAGTTCTATAGCGGGAGTGACTGGGGCCAACGTCCTGACTTTC. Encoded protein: CASSSIAGVTGANVLTF.

This CDR3 is CATQGARSNEQFF. The CDR3 coding sequence is TGTGCCACCCAGGGGGCGCGGAGTAATGAGCAGTTCTTC. The chain joins TRBV24-1 to TRBJ2-1; 8 nucleotides line up with TRBD1. Germline V gene data show CDR1 as KGHDR and CDR2 as SFDVKD. V lost 9 bases and J lost 7; bases outside the gene matches: 7. The CDR3 contains 13 residues.

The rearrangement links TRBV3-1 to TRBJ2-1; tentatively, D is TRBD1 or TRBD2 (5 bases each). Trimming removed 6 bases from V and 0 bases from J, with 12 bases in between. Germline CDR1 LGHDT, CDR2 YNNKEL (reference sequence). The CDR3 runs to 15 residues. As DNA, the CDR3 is TGTGCCAGCAGTCCACGGGGCAGCTCCTACAATGAGCAGTTCTTC. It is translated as CASSPRGSSYNEQFF.

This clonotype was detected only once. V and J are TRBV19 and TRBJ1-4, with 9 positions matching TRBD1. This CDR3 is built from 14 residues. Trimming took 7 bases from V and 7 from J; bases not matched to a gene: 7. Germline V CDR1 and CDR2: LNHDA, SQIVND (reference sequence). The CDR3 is CASKGYRGPEKLFF. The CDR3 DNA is TGTGCCAGTAAAGGTTACAGGGGGCCTGAAAAACTGTTTTTT.

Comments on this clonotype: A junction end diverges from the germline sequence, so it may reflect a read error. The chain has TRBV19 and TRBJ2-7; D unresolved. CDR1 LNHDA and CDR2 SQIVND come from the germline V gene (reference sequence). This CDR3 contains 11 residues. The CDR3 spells CASGSRYVQYF. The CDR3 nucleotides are TGTGCCAGTGGAAGCCGGTACGTGCAGTACTTC.

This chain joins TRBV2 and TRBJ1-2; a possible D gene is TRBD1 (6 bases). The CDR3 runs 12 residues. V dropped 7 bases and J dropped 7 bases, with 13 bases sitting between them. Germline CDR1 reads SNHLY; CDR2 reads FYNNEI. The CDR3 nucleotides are TGTGCCAGCAACCTACAGGGCTCTGGCTACACCTTC. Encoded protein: CASNLQGSGYTF.

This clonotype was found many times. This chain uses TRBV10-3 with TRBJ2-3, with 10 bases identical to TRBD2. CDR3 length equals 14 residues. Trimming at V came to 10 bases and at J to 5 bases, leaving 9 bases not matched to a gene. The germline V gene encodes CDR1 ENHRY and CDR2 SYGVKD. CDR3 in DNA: TGTGCCACCCGTCTAGCGGGAGTGGAAGATACGCAGTATTTT. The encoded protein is CATRLAGVEDTQYF.

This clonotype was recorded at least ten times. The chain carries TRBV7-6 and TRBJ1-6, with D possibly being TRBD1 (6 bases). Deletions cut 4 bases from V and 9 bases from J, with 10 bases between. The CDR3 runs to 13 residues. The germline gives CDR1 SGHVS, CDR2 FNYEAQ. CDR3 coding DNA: TGTGCCAGCAGCTCCGTAGGGGGTTCACCCCTCCACTTT. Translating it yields CASSSVGGSPLHF.

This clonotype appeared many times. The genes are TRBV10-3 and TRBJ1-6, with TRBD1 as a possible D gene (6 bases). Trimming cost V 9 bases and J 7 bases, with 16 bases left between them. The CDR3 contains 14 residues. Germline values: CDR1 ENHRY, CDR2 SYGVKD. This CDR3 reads CAIANREDNSPLHF. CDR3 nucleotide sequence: TGTGCCATTGCTAACAGGGAGGACAATTCACCCCTCCACTTT.

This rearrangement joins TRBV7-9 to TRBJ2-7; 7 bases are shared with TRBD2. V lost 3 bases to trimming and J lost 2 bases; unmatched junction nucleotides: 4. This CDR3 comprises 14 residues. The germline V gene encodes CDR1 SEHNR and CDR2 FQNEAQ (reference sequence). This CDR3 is CASSLWGGPYEQYF. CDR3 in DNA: TGTGCCAGCAGCTTGTGGGGGGGACCCTACGAGCAGTACTTC.

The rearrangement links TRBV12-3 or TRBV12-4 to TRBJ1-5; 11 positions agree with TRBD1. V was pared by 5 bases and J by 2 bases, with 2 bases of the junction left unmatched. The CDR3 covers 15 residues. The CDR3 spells CASSRTGGGNQPQHF. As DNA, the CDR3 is TGTGCCAGCAGTAGGACAGGGGGCGGCAATCAGCCCCAGCATTTT.

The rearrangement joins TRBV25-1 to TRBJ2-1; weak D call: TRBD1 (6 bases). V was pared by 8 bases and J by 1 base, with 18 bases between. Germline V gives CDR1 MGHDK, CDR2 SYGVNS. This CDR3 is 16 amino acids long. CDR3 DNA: TGTGCCAGCGGAATTAGGGGACAAACGTCCTACAATGAGCAGTTCTTC. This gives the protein CASGIRGQTSYNEQFF.